One sample yielded the 4 T cell receptor beta chains listed below, sequenced in a study of blood T cell repertoires in COVID-19. Clones were read by immunoSEQ multiplex PCR, and TCRdb kept only the in-frame ones, dropping some. The sample includes approximately 70,000 clones, about 91% of them seen just once. The specimen was peripheral blood. These receptors originate from a human donor with active COVID-19. The donor label of this sample is uncertain.

The gene calls are TRBV10-2 and TRBJ2-5; 12 nucleotides agree with TRBD2. Germline loops: CDR1 WSHSY, CDR2 SAAADI. The CDR3 is made up of 14 amino acids. Losses at the gene ends were 6 bases for V and 6 bases for J; bases not matched to a gene: 5. CDR3 DNA: TGCGCCAGCAGCCTAGCGGGAGGGGCCAAGACCCAGTACTTC. Translated: CASSLAGGAKTQYF.

This sequence joins TRBV5-1 and TRBJ2-7; D gene unclear. V was pared by 4 bases and J by 0 bases, with 8 bases between. This CDR3 region has 13 residues. In germline, CDR1 is SGHRS, CDR2 YFSETQ. In DNA, the CDR3 is TGCGCCAGCAGCGCCCTGAGCTCCTACGAGCAGTACTTC. Protein product: CASSALSSYEQYF. The full variable domain, completed using reference TRBV5-1 and TRBJ2-7, is KAGVTQTPRYLIKTRGQQVTLSCSPISGHRSVSWYQQTPGQGLQFLFEYFSETQRNKGNFPGRFSGRQFSNSRSEMNVSTLELGDSALYLCASSALSSYEQYFGPGTRLTVT.

The chain is built from TRBV6-5 and TRBJ1-2, with TRBD1 identical over 7 bases. V was clipped by 4 bases and J by 12 bases; unmatched bases: 11. The germline gives CDR1 MNHEY, CDR2 SVGAGI. This CDR3 comprises 13 residues. The CDR3 sequence is CASSLEVLGQHTF. In nucleotides, the CDR3 is TGTGCCAGCAGTTTGGAAGTACTGGGACAGCACACCTTC.

The chain has TRBV5-1 and TRBJ2-6, with D maybe TRBD2 (5 bases). Germline V lookup: CDR1 SGHRS, CDR2 YFSETQ. The CDR3 has 18 residues. The ends were cut back, 2 bases at V and 2 bases at J, with 17 bases in the middle. CDR3 in amino acids: CASSFGPGSRAGANVLTF. Here the CDR3 DNA reads TGCGCCAGCAGCTTTGGCCCGGGTTCGAGGGCTGGGGCCAACGTCCTGACTTTC.